This TCR beta chain comes out of a study of technical replicates of blood from a handful of donors. The data were produced by immunoSEQ multiplex PCR, yet TCRdb's version contains in-frame clones alone and is incomplete. The sample yields 67,000 or so clones, around nine tenths seen once. The length of the CDR3 is 13 residues. Trimming stripped 4 bases from V and 3 bases from J, with 9 bases between. Germline-derived CDR1 and CDR2 are MNHNS and SASEGT. The J gene is TRBJ1-1, the V gene TRBV6-1, with a tentative D call TRBD1 (6 bases). The clonotype was recovered from a human donor in good health. Sequencing was done on a sample of T cells isolated from PBMCs. CDR3 region: CASSAQGDTEAFF. DNA for the CDR3: TGTGCCAGCAGTGCACAGGGCGACACTGAAGCTTTCTTT.